This passage covers 3 T cell receptor beta chains from one sample sequenced in a study of shared clonotypes between healthy human individuals. Assay used: immunoSEQ multiplex PCR; TCRdb lists only in-frame clones, some missing. The repertoire has more than 150,000 clones, around 93% of them found once; the top ten carry 0.067%. What was sequenced was naive CD4+ T cells sorted from blood. Subset of the sample: CD45RA+ positively selected. The receptors originated from a woman in her 30s in good health.

This chain joins TRBV7-8 and TRBJ1-4; D unresolved. The CDR3 contains 16 residues. Germline V gene lookup returns CDR1 SGHVS and CDR2 FQNEAQ. Trimming removed 5 bases from V and 3 bases from J, with 16 bases in between. The chain's CDR3 is CASSLPVAAPNEKLFF. CDR3 sequence (DNA): TGTGCCAGCAGCCTTCCGGTGGCAGCGCCTAATGAAAAACTGTTTTTT. Filled out from reference TRBV7-8 and TRBJ1-4, the complete variable domain reads GAGVSQSPRYKVAKRGQDVALRCDPISGHVSLFWYQQALGQGPEFLTYFQNEAQLDKSGLPSDRFFAERPEGSVSTLKIQRTQQEDSAVYLCASSLPVAAPNEKLFFGSGTQLSVL.

This clone has a handful of counts. The V gene is TRBV6-6, the J gene TRBJ1-2; D gene uncertain. The CDR3 length is 11 residues. V was shortened by 5 bases and J by 6 bases, with 7 bases between the two germline ends. The germline V gene has CDR1 MNHNY and CDR2 SVGAGI (reference sequence). The CDR3 reads CASSPRDGYTF. The CDR3 DNA is TGTGCCAGCAGTCCGAGGGATGGCTACACCTTC.

The chain uses TRBV7-6 and TRBJ2-7; 11 nucleotides line up with TRBD2. The trim removed 1 base at V and 1 base at J, leaving 12 bases unmatched. The CDR3 spans 19 residues. Germline V lookup: CDR1 SGHVS, CDR2 FNYEAQ. The DNA of the CDR3 is TGTGCCAGCAGCTTAGTAGCTCACTACACTAGCGGGAGTTCCTACGAGCAGTACTTC. Encoded protein: CASSLVAHYTSGSSYEQYF.